These 16 T cell receptor beta chains came from one sample sequenced in a study of T cells in Graves' hyperthyroidism and ophthalmopathy. Authors of the study amplified TCR beta CDR3 regions from RNA transcripts. An initial round of RT-PCR targeting the TCR CDR3 relied on the HTBI primer set. TCRdb re-analysed the multiplex PCR reads in MiXCR, keeping a single row per CDR3 protein. The table shows more than 450,000 distinct CDR3 sequences, with 14% occurring only once. Sequenced sample: blood. The receptor source for this set is a woman aged 40 to 50 with Graves' hyperthyroidism.

At least ten counts were recorded for this clonotype. The chain employs TRBV29-1 and TRBJ2-5; 8 bases match TRBD1. V lost 4 bases, J lost 6 bases, and 7 bases stayed unmatched. The CDR3 spans 13 residues. Looked up from germline, CDR1 is SQVTM and CDR2 is ANQGSEA. CDR3 coding DNA: TGCAGCGTTGCGGCAGGGGGCGAGAAGACCCAGTACTTC. Its protein product is CSVAAGGEKTQYF.

V usage is TRBV6-9 and J usage is TRBJ2-3, with 7 bases lining up with TRBD1. Germline-derived CDR1 and CDR2 are MNHGY and SVAAGI. CDR3 length: 16 residues. V shed 3 bases, J shed 1 base, and the junction held 7 bases outside the gene matches. CDR3 in amino acids: CASSYLTGLGTDTQYF. For the CDR3, the DNA is TGTGCCAGCAGTTACTTGACAGGGTTGGGCACAGATACGCAGTATTTT.

This clonotype was recorded many times. The chain links TRBV7-2 to TRBJ2-1; perhaps TRBD2 as D (6 bases). Germline CDR1 and CDR2: SGHTA and FQGNSA. Trimming removed 2 bases at V and 10 bases at J, with 15 bases between. This CDR3 has 14 amino acids. CDR3 sequence (DNA): TGTGCCAGCAGCTTACTAGGGACGGGAGTGGAGCAGTTCTTC. Translated, it gives CASSLLGTGVEQFF.

The J gene is TRBJ2-3, the V gene TRBV19; 11 positions agree with TRBD2. Per germline, CDR1 LNHDA and CDR2 SQIVND (reference sequence). V lost 3 bases and J lost 5; bases outside the gene matches: 7. The CDR3 sequence is 16 residues long. CDR3 DNA: TGTGCCAGTAGTATCCTAGCGGGGGGATCGGGAGATACGCAGTATTTT. Translation: CASSILAGGSGDTQYF.

There are a few counts of this clonotype. J is TRBJ2-7 and V is TRBV5-1; D gene uncertain. Germline-derived CDR1 and CDR2 are SGHRS and YFSETQ. The CDR3 sequence is 14 residues long. V lost 7 bases to trimming and J lost 0 bases, with 14 bases between them. CDR3: CASGVGRSSYEQYF. DNA of the CDR3: TGCGCCAGCGGAGTTGGAAGGAGCTCCTACGAGCAGTACTTC.

This clonotype was counted at least ten times. CDR3 residues: CASSQGQRTYEQYF. In DNA form, the CDR3 reads TGTGCCAGCAGCCAAGGCCAGCGTACCTACGAGCAGTACTTC. The genes are TRBV3-1 and TRBJ2-7; D remains ambiguous. The CDR3 covers 14 residues. CDR1 LGHDT and CDR2 YNNKEL come from the germline V gene (reference sequence). V lost 1 base and J 2 bases, leaving 9 bases between the germline ends.

This clonotype was found a few times. The CDR3 DNA is TGCAGCGTTGAGTGGGTGAACACCGGGGAGCTGTTTTTT. Translation: CSVEWVNTGELFF. V gene TRBV29-1 combines with J gene TRBJ2-2; no firm D call. The CDR3 is 13 residues long. V was shortened by 3 bases and J by 1 base, with 6 bases between the two germline ends. CDR1 and CDR2 (germline): SQVTM, ANQGSEA.

The sample holds many counts of this clonotype. This chain links TRBV29-1 with TRBJ2-3; 10 bases line up with TRBD2. CDR1 is SQVTM, CDR2 ANQGSEA, per germline. V was pared by 4 bases and J by 2 bases, with 3 bases of the junction left unmatched. This CDR3 comprises 14 residues. CDR3 coding DNA: TGCAGCGTTGGTCTAGCGGGGGCCACAGATACGCAGTATTTT. This sequence encodes CSVGLAGATDTQYF.

This clonotype has only a few counts. V is TRBV6-8 and J is TRBJ1-2; no firm D call. V was cut by 4 bases and J by 1 base, with 7 bases left in between. The CDR3 extends over 13 amino acids. Germline V gives CDR1 MNHGY, CDR2 SAAAGT. CDR3 loop: CASSSTDNYGYTF. Here the CDR3 DNA reads TGTGCCAGCAGTTCTACAGATAACTATGGCTACACCTTC.

DNA for the CDR3: TGCGCCAGCAGCCAATGGGAACAGTCCCAAGAGACCCAGTACTTC. Protein product: CASSQWEQSQETQYF. This chain uses TRBV4-1 with TRBJ2-5; unclear D gene. The ends were cut back, 2 bases at V and 1 base at J, with 11 bases in the middle. This CDR3 contains 15 residues. Germline V CDR1 and CDR2: MGHRA, YSYEKL.

This clonotype has at least ten counts. This chain uses TRBV28 with TRBJ1-2; 10 nucleotides agree with TRBD1. The trim removed 10 bases at V and 3 bases at J, leaving 5 bases unmatched. The CDR3 spans 13 residues. From germline, CDR1 is MDHEN and CDR2 SYDVKM. In DNA form, the CDR3 reads TGTGCCACTAGGACAGGGGGGCACTATGGCTACACCTTC. It encodes CATRTGGHYGYTF.

This clonotype occurred many times. The chain couples TRBV27 to TRBJ1-4; no definite D call. Germline-derived CDR1 and CDR2 are MNHEY and SMNVEV (reference sequence). The CDR3 spans 14 residues. V was clipped by 5 bases and J by 3 bases, with 10 bases between them. The CDR3 sequence is CASSRLAANEKLFF. Written as DNA, the CDR3 is TGTGCCAGCAGTAGGCTCGCCGCTAATGAAAAACTGTTTTTT.

This clonotype was seen repeatedly, ten times or more. The chain employs TRBV11-3 and TRBJ2-1; D is unclear. Trimming took off 2 bases at V and 0 bases at J, with 11 bases between the two ends. CDR3 length: 16 residues. Germline assignment: CDR1 SGHNT and CDR2 YENEEA. The CDR3 bases are TGTGCCAGCAGCTTATATCAGCTCAGCTCCTACAATGAGCAGTTCTTC. Translation: CASSLYQLSSYNEQFF. Complete variable domain (other parts from reference TRBV11-3 and TRBJ2-1): EAGVVQSPRYKIIEKKQPVAFWCNPISGHNTLYWYLQNLGQGPELLIRYENEEAVDDSQLPKDRFSAERLKGVDSTLKIQPAELGDSAVYLCASSLYQLSSYNEQFFGPGTRLTVL.

The chain links TRBV11-1 to TRBJ2-6; no clear D gene. Trimming removed 5 bases from V and 4 bases from J, with 15 bases in between. This CDR3 has 16 amino acids. Germline lookup yields CDR1 SGHAT and CDR2 FQDESV (reference sequence). This CDR3 is CASSGFKTSGANVLTF. As DNA, the CDR3 is TGTGCCAGCAGCGGGTTTAAAACCTCCGGGGCCAACGTCCTGACTTTC.

The table lists this clonotype with many counts. Here the CDR3 DNA reads TGTGCCAGCGGGGGACAGCGGAACACTGAAGCTTTCTTT. This encodes CASGGQRNTEAFF. The V and J genes are TRBV2 and TRBJ1-1; 7 bases map to TRBD1. The CDR3 spans 13 residues. Germline trimming cut 8 bases from V and 1 base from J; bases unmatched to any gene: 4. The V gene's germline CDR1 is SNHLY and CDR2 FYNNEI. Full variable domain (outside the CDR3, taken from reference TRBV2 and TRBJ1-1): EPEVTQTPSHQVTQMGQEVILRCVPISNHLYFYWYRQILGQKVEFLVSFYNNEISEKSEIFDDQFSVERPDGSNFTLKIRSTKLEDSAMYFCASGGQRNTEAFFGQGTRLTVV.

This clonotype occurred many times. This rearrangement joins TRBV12-3 or TRBV12-4 to TRBJ1-3, with TRBD1 as a possible D gene (5 bases). The germline V and J ends were trimmed by 5 bases and 3 bases, with 17 bases remaining between them. CDR3 length equals 16 residues. The CDR3 sequence is CASSPPGLEVGNTIYF. For the CDR3, the DNA is TGTGCCAGCAGTCCGCCGGGACTAGAGGTTGGAAACACCATATATTTT.